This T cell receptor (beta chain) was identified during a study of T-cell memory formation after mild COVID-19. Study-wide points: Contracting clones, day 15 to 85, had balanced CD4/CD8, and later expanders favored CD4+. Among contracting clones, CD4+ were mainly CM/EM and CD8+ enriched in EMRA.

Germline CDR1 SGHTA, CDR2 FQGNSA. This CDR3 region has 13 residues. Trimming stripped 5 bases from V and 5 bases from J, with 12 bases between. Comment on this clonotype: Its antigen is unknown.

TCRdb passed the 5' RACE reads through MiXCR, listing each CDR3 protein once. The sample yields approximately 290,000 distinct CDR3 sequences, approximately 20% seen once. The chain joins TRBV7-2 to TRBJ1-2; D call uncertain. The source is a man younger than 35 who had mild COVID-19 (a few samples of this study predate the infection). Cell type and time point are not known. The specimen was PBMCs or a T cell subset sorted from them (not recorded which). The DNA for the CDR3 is TGTGCCAGCAGCCCTGGACGGGAATATGGCTACACCTTC. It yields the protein CASSPGREYGYTF.